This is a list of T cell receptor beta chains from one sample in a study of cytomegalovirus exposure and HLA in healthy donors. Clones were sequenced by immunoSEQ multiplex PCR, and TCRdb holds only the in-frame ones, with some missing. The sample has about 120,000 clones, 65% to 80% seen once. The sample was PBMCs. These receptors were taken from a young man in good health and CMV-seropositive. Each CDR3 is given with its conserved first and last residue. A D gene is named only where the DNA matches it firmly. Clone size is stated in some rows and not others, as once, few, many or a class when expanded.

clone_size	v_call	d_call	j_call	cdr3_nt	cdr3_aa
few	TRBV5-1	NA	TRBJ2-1	TGCGCCAGCAGCTCCCACAGGTGGGAGGTTGAGAATGAGCAGTTCTTC	CASSSHRWEVENEQFF
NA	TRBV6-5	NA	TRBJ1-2	TGTGCCAGCAGTTACAACGACAAGGCGCGGAGGACCTTC	CASSYNDKARRTF
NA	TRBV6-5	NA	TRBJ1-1	TGTGCCAGCAGTGCCCTAGGGCGGGGTGAAGCTTTCTTT	CASSALGRGEAFF
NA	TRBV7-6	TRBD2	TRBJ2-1	TGTGCCAGCATCCCACTAGCGGGAGCCAAGAATGAGCAGTTCTTC	CASIPLAGAKNEQFF
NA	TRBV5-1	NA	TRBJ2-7	TGCGCCAGCAGCTTGGAAGCAGGTCCACTCTACGAGCAGTACTTC	CASSLEAGPLYEQYF
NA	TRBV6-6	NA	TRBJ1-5	TGTGCCAGCAGTTACTCCCCGGGAGGCAATCAGCCCCAGCATTTT	CASSYSPGGNQPQHF
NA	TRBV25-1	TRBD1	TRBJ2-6	TGTGCCAGCAGTGGGGGGACAGGGGGCGCTGGGGCCAACGGCCTGACTTTC	CASSGGTGGAGANGLTF
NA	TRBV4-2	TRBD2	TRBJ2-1	TGTGCCAGCAGCCAAGATCCTGCTAGCGGGGGGGGGACCTACAATGAGCAGTTCTTC	CASSQDPASGGGTYNEQFF
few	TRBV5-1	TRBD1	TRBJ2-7	TGCGCCAGCAGCTTGAGTTGGACAGGGGGTCTAAACGAGCAGTACTTC	CASSLSWTGGLNEQYF
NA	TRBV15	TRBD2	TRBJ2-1	TGTGCCACCAGCAGAGGGACTAGCGCCAATGAGCAGTTCTTC	CATSRGTSANEQFF
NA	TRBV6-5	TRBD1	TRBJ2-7	TGTGCCAGCAGTCTCACCGGGACAGGGAACCACGAGCAGTACTTC	CASSLTGTGNHEQYF
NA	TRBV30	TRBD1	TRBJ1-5	TGTGCCTGGAGGAGCCCGGGACAGGGGCATCAGCCCCAGCATTTT	CAWRSPGQGHQPQHF
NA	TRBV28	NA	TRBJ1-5	TGTGCCAGCAGTGACCAGACGGGGAGACTCGGGCCCCAGCATTTT	CASSDQTGRLGPQHF
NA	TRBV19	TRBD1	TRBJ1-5	TGTGCCAGTCAAACGAGACAGGGCTTGGATAGCAATCAGCCCCAGCATTTT	CASQTRQGLDSNQPQHF
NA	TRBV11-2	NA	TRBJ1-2	TGTGCCAGCAGCTTAGATCTCAGAAACTATGGCTACACCTTC	CASSLDLRNYGYTF
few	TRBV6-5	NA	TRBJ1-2	TGTGCCAGCAAAGGGGTTGCAGGTCCCTATGGCTACACCTTC	CASKGVAGPYGYTF
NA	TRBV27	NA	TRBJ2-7	TGTGCCAGCAGTCGTCGGACAGCTGCCGTAGACGAGCAGTACTTC	CASSRRTAAVDEQYF
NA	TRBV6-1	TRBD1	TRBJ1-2	TGTGCCAGCAGGGTGACAGGGGGCCCTGGCTACACCTTC	CASRVTGGPGYTF
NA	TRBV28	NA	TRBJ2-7	TGTGCCATCGAGAGGTCAGATCTATACGAGCAGTACTTC	CAIERSDLYEQYF
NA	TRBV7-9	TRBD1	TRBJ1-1	TGTGCCAGCAGCTTAGTTTTGGGGACAGGGCCTTTGATGAACACTGAAGCTTTCTTT	CASSLVLGTGPLMNTEAFF
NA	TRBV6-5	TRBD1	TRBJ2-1	TGTGCCAGCAGTTACTCCAGACAGGGTGGCTACAATGAGCAGTTCTTC	CASSYSRQGGYNEQFF
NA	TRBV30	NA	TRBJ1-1	TGTGCCTGGAGTGTACTGGAAAAGCGTCGTGTGAACACTGAAGCTTTCTTT	CAWSVLEKRRVNTEAFF
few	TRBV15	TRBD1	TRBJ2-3	TGTGCCACCAGCAGAGGGGACAGGGAAACAGATACGCAGTATTTT	CATSRGDRETDTQYF
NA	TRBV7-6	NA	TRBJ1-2	TGTGCCAGCAGCTTAGTAGGGGGGGAGGCCTATGGCTACACCTTC	CASSLVGGEAYGYTF
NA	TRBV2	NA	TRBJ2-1	TGTGCCAGCAGGCAAGCGGGTTCTTACAATGAGCAGTTCTTC	CASRQAGSYNEQFF
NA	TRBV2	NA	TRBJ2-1	TGTGCCAGCAGTGAAGCGCTGAGCTCCTACAATGAGCAGTTCTTC	CASSEALSSYNEQFF
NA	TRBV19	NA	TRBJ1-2	TGTGCCAGTAATCAGGGAAGCTATGGCTACACCTTC	CASNQGSYGYTF
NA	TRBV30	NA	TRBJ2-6	TGTGCCTGGAGCAGGGACTCTGGGGCCAACGTCCTGACTTTC	CAWSRDSGANVLTF
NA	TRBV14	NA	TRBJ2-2	TGTGCCAGCAGCCAAGGTTGGCAGTTGAACACCGGGGAGCTGTTTTTT	CASSQGWQLNTGELFF
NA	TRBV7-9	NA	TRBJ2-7	TGTGCCAGCAGCTCCCCCGTAGGACAGAGCTCCTACGAGCAGTACTTC	CASSSPVGQSSYEQYF
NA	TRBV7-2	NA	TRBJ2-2	TGTGCCAGCAGCTTAGTTTATCAGACCGGGGAGCTGTTTTTT	CASSLVYQTGELFF
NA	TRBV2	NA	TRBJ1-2	TGTGCCAGCAGTGAACGAGGGTTTAGTGTGGGCTACACCTTC	CASSERGFSVGYTF
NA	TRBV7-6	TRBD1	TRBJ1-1	TGTGCCAGCAGCTTAGCGCCAGGACAGGGGTGGGACACTGAAGCTTTCTTT	CASSLAPGQGWDTEAFF
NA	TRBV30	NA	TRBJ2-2	TGTGCCTGGACAGGGGTCGATTTGAAACCCGGGGAGCTGTTTTTT	CAWTGVDLKPGELFF
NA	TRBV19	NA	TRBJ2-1	TGTGCCAGTAGTATAGATAGCACTAGTTCGGCCCATGAGCAGTTCTTC	CASSIDSTSSAHEQFF
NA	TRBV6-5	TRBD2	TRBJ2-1	TGTGCCAGCAGCGAGCGGGAGTCGGGTGAGCAGTTCTTC	CASSERESGEQFF
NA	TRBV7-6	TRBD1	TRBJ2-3	TGTGCCAGCAGCAAGGGACAGGCCACAGATACGCAGTATTTT	CASSKGQATDTQYF
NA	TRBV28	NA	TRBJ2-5	TGTGCCAGCTGGGCGAACCCCGGGAAAGGGACCCAGTACTTC	CASWANPGKGTQYF
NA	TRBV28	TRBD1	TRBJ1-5	TGTGCCAGCAGTTTAGAGGGGACAGGGAAAAATCAGCCCCAGCATTTT	CASSLEGTGKNQPQHF
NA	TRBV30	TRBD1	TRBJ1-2	TGTGCCTGGAGTCGGGACAGGACCTCCTATGGCTACACCTTC	CAWSRDRTSYGYTF
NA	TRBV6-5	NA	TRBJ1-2	TGTGCCAGCAGTTATAACACAGGGAACTATGGCTACACCTTC	CASSYNTGNYGYTF
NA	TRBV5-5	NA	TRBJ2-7	TGTGCCAGCAGCTTTGACTACCCTATAGGCGAGCAGTACTTC	CASSFDYPIGEQYF
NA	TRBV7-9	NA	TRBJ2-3	TGTGCCAGCAGCCCACAGGGACCGACCCCCAATACGCAGTATTTT	CASSPQGPTPNTQYF
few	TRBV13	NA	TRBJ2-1	TGTGCCAGCAGCTCCCCCCGAGCGGCGTCCTACAATGAGCAGTTCTTC	CASSSPRAASYNEQFF
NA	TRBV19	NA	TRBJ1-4	TGTGCCAGTATACAGTCCGCAACTAATGAAAAACTGTTTTTT	CASIQSATNEKLFF
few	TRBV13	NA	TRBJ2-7	TGTGCCAGCAGGGAGGGTCACTCCTACGAGCAGTACTTC	CASREGHSYEQYF
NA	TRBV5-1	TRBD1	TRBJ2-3	TGCGCCAGCAGCTTGGGGGGACAGCCCACAGATACGCAGTATTTT	CASSLGGQPTDTQYF
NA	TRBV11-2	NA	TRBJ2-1	TGTGCCAGCAGCTTAGCGGGAGTGGCCTACAATGAGCAGTTCTTC	CASSLAGVAYNEQFF
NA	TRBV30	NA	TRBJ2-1	TGTGCCTGGAGTCTGGGGGAGGCTGAGCAGTTCTTC	CAWSLGEAEQFF
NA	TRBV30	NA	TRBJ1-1	TGTGCCTGGAGTCCTAACCAGAACACTGAAGCTTTCTTT	CAWSPNQNTEAFF
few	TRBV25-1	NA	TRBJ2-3	TGTGCCAGCAGTGTCTCGGCAGATACGCAGTATTTT	CASSVSADTQYF
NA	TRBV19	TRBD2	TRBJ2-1	TGTGCCAGTAGTGCGGGACTAGCGGTCTTTGAGCAGTTCTTC	CASSAGLAVFEQFF
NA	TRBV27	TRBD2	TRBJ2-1	TGTGCCAGCAGCAGACTAGCGGGAGTACCCAATGAGCAGTTCTTC	CASSRLAGVPNEQFF
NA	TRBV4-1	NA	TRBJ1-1	TGCGCCAGCAGCCCAGCAGGTTTCGACACTGAAGCTTTCTTT	CASSPAGFDTEAFF
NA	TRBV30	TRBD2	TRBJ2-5	TGTGCCTGGAGTCTGGGACTAGCGGAAGAGACCCAGTACTTC	CAWSLGLAEETQYF
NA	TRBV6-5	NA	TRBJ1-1	TGTGCCAGCTTCGCGAGGAACACTGAAGCTTTCTTT	CASFARNTEAFF
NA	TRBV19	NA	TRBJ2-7	TGTGCCAGTAGTATGGTCCCGGGCTACGAGCAGTACTTC	CASSMVPGYEQYF